Below are 21 T cell receptor beta chains sequenced from a single sample in a study of tumor-infiltrating lymphocytes in oesophageal squamous cell carcinoma. One entry per CDR3 protein results from TCRdb running MiXCR on the PCR reads. Here the sample spans 15,000 to 20,000 distinct CDR3 sequences, around 40% being singletons. Sequenced sample: esophageal tumor tissue. The source of these receptors is a male donor with esophageal squamous cell carcinoma.

This clonotype was seen ten or more times. This chain's CDR3 is CASSYGQGRNTGELFF. In DNA, the CDR3 is TGTGCCAGCAGTTACGGCCAGGGGCGGAACACCGGGGAGCTGTTTTTT. The V call is TRBV6-6, the J call TRBJ2-2; D possibly corresponds to TRBD1 (6 bases). Germline V CDR1 and CDR2: MNHNY, SVGAGI (reference sequence). The ends were cut back, 2 bases at V and 1 base at J, with 11 bases in the middle. This CDR3 spans 16 amino acids.

A remark on this clonotype: An end of the junction does not agree with germline; a read error may underlie this. V usage is TRBV7-2 and J usage is TRBJ2-6; maybe TRBD2 (6 bases). The germline CDR1 and CDR2 sequences are SGHTA and FQGNSA. The CDR3 covers 17 residues. The DNA for the CDR3 is TGTGCCAGCAGCTTAGTCGGGCGGGACGGAAGGGGCTCACCCCTCCACTTC. Translating it yields CASSLVGRDGRGSPLHF.

This clonotype occurred a few times. At one end, the junction sequence differs from germline, possibly due to a read error. The rearrangement joins TRBV6-6 to TRBJ1-5, with D hard to call. Germline-derived CDR1 and CDR2 are MNHNY and SVGAGI (reference sequence). This CDR3 region has 13 residues. The CDR3 loop is CVSSFDTNQPQHF. The DNA of the CDR3 is TGTGTCAGCAGTTTCGACACCAATCAGCCCCAGCATTTT.

This clonotype has ten or more counts. J is TRBJ2-7 and V is TRBV5-1, with unresolved D. The DNA end is more similar to TRBJ2-5, so the J call may be wrong. Germline V gene lookup returns CDR1 SGHRS and CDR2 YFSETQ. There are 14 residues in the CDR3. Written as DNA, the CDR3 is TGCGCCAGCAGCTTTGGCGGAGCTCAAGAGACCCAGTACTTC. This sequence encodes CASSFGGAQETQYF.

This clonotype was recorded many times. A much larger clone differs from this one at a single base, so this may be a read error. The chain recombines TRBV27 with TRBJ2-1; TRBD1 aligns across 7 bases. Near its end, the DNA agrees better with TRBJ2-7, so the J call may be wrong. This CDR3 comprises 15 residues. Per germline, CDR1 MNHEY and CDR2 SMNVEV (reference sequence). CDR3 DNA: TGTGCCAGCAGGAACAGGGGTGGGTTCTACAATGAGCAGTACTTC. Residues: CASRNRGGFYNEQYF.

This chain joins TRBV12-3 or TRBV12-4 and TRBJ1-5, with a tentative D call TRBD1 (6 bases). Trimming took off 5 bases at V and 3 bases at J, with 11 bases between the two ends. The CDR3 spans 14 residues. The CDR3 region has the DNA TGTGCCAGCAGTACCAGGGGTTACAATCAGCCCCAGCATTTT. Amino acids: CASSTRGYNQPQHF.

The CDR3 region has the DNA TGTGCCAGCAGCCAAGGGACTAGCCGGAAAAACATTCAGTACTTC. Protein product: CASSQGTSRKNIQYF. This chain joins TRBV11-2 and TRBJ2-4, with 9 bases aligning to TRBD2. CDR1 and CDR2 (germline): SGHAT, FQNNGV. Unmatched junction bases numbered 6, after V lost 5 bases and J lost 4 bases. There are 15 residues in the CDR3. Based on the CDR3 plus reference TRBV11-2 and TRBJ2-4, the full variable domain is EAGVAQSPRYKIIEKRQSVAFWCNPISGHATLYWYQQILGQGPKLLIQFQNNGVVDDSQLPKDRFSAERLKGVDSTLKIQPAKLEDSAVYLCASSQGTSRKNIQYFGAGTRLSVL.

The chain joins TRBV10-3 to TRBJ1-5, with unresolved D. The V gene lost 2 bases and the J gene lost 2 bases, with 1 base spanning the gap. The CDR3 is 12 residues long. Germline V gene lookup returns CDR1 ENHRY and CDR2 SYGVKD. CDR3 DNA sequence: TGTGCCATCAGTGAGGGCAATCAGCCCCAGCATTTT. Its protein product is CAISEGNQPQHF.

Only one count was recorded for this clonotype. The genes are TRBV7-2 and TRBJ2-3; D not resolved. The CDR3 sequence is 14 residues long. Trimming removed 2 bases from V and 4 bases from J, with 10 bases in between. The germline CDR1 and CDR2 sequences are SGHTA and FQGNSA. The chain's CDR3 is CASSLFFTPDTQYF. CDR3 sequence (DNA): TGTGCCAGCAGCTTATTTTTCACGCCAGATACGCAGTATTTT.

The sample holds one count of this clonotype. The genes are TRBV28 and TRBJ2-5; 10 bases are a match to TRBD2. Unmatched junction bases numbered 7, after V lost 6 bases and J lost 6 bases. The germline V gene encodes CDR1 MDHEN and CDR2 SYDVKM. The CDR3 consists of 14 residues. DNA for the CDR3: TGTGCCAGCAGCCCTACTAGCGGGACGCAGACCCAGTACTTC. This gives the protein CASSPTSGTQTQYF.

This clonotype was picked up many times. CDR3 coding DNA: TGTGCCAGCAGTTTAGGGACGGAGGTACGGCCCCAGCATTTT. It codes for CASSLGTEVRPQHF. The V call is TRBV28, the J call TRBJ1-5, with a tentative D call TRBD1 (5 bases). There are 14 residues in the CDR3. Germline values: CDR1 MDHEN, CDR2 SYDVKM. Trimming cost V 2 bases and J 9 bases, with 14 bases left between them. Full variable domain (rest looked up from reference TRBV28 and TRBJ1-5): DVKVTQSSRYLVKRTGEKVFLECVQDMDHENMFWYRQDPGLGLRLIYFSYDVKMKEKGDIPEGYSVSREKKERFSLILESASTNQTSMYLCASSLGTEVRPQHFGDGTRLSIL.

This clonotype has only a few counts. The V and J genes are TRBV7-9 and TRBJ2-1; the match to TRBD2 covers 10 bases. The CDR3 runs to 18 residues. V shed 1 base and J 3 bases; nucleotides not matched to a gene: 9. Germline CDR1 reads SEHNR; CDR2 reads FQNEAQ (reference sequence). CDR3 residues: CASSLGTSGRLFYNEQFF. CDR3 DNA sequence: TGTGCCAGCAGCTTAGGGACTAGCGGAAGACTCTTCTACAATGAGCAGTTCTTC.

This clonotype has a count of ten or more. V gene TRBV7-9 combines with J gene TRBJ1-4, with unresolved D. Between the trimmed V and J ends, which lost 9 bases and 6 bases, there was a span of 14 bases. The CDR3 totals 13 residues. CDR1 is SEHNR and CDR2 is FQNEAQ in the germline V gene (reference sequence). The CDR3 bases are TGTGCCAGTCAGTTGGCAGGCCATGAAAAACTGTTTTTT. Translating gives CASQLAGHEKLFF.

This clonotype was observed many times. The gene calls are TRBV28 and TRBJ2-7, with 7 nucleotides matching TRBD2. V trimming: 3 bases; J trimming: 5 bases; junction bases outside the gene matches: 7. This CDR3 has 14 amino acids. Germline values: CDR1 MDHEN, CDR2 SYDVKM. The CDR3 protein is CASSLGGSQNEQYF. CDR3 nucleotides: TGTGCCAGCAGTTTGGGCGGGAGCCAGAACGAGCAGTACTTC.

This clonotype is categorized as medium-sized. The chain links TRBV7-8 to TRBJ2-4; 7 bases are a match to TRBD1. The V segment lost 2 bases and the J segment 3 bases; nucleotides outside the gene matches: 16. CDR1 and CDR2 (germline): SGHVS, FQNEAQ. The length of the CDR3 is 19 residues. CDR3 sequence reads: CASSLLPYNRGEGKNIQYF. CDR3 coding DNA: TGTGCCAGCAGCTTATTACCCTATAACAGGGGTGAGGGCAAAAACATTCAGTACTTC.

This clonotype was detected many times. This chain connects TRBV28 to TRBJ2-7, with D unclear. Germline V gene lookup returns CDR1 MDHEN and CDR2 SYDVKM. The length of the CDR3 is 15 residues. Deletions cut 2 bases from V and 2 bases from J, with 13 bases between. CDR3 in DNA: TGTGCCAGCAGTTTACCTGCAGGCATTCCCTACGAGCAGTACTTC. Protein product: CASSLPAGIPYEQYF.

This clonotype was counted ten times or more. The J gene is TRBJ1-5, the V gene TRBV28; D is unresolved. The CDR3 sequence is 12 residues long. The V gene's germline CDR1 is MDHEN and CDR2 SYDVKM. The V gene lost 8 bases and the J gene lost 1 base, with 6 bases spanning the gap. CDR3 DNA sequence: TGTGCCAGCGGAGGGAGCAATCAGCCCCAGCATTTT. Protein sequence: CASGGSNQPQHF.

This clonotype was counted only a few times. This chain links TRBV7-2 with TRBJ2-1, with no clear D. The DNA end is a closer match to TRBJ2-5, so the J assignment may be wrong. The CDR3 has 16 residues. The germline gives CDR1 SGHTA, CDR2 FQGNSA. The chain's CDR3 is CASSRALLGRQETQYF. The CDR3 DNA sequence: TGTGCCAGCAGCCGAGCACTATTAGGCCGCCAAGAGACCCAGTACTTC.

V and J are TRBV6-6 and TRBJ2-5; D remains unclear. The V gene lost 2 bases and the J gene lost 5 bases, with 12 bases spanning the gap. This CDR3 has 14 amino acids. The germline V gene encodes CDR1 MNHNY and CDR2 SVGAGI (reference sequence). The CDR3: CASSYGPALETQYF. CDR3 nucleotides: TGTGCCAGCAGTTACGGTCCAGCCCTGGAGACCCAGTACTTC.

This clonotype has at least ten counts. CDR3 amino acids: CASSLEGQLNYGYTF. In DNA, the CDR3 is TGTGCCAGCAGCTTAGAGGGACAGTTAAACTATGGCTACACCTTC. The rearrangement joins TRBV7-3 to TRBJ1-2, with 7 bases that match TRBD1. The ends lost 2 bases at V and 2 bases at J; junction bases unmatched: 5. Germline CDR1 reads SGHTA; CDR2 reads FQGTGA. CDR3 length: 15 amino acids. The full variable domain, its missing parts supplied by reference TRBV7-3 and TRBJ1-2, is GAGVSQTPSNKVTEKGKYVELRCDPISGHTALYWYRQSLGQGPEFLIYFQGTGAADDSGLPNDRFFAVRPEGSVSTLKIQRTERGDSAVYLCASSLEGQLNYGYTFGSGTRLTVV.

This clonotype showed up many times. The J gene is TRBJ1-3, the V gene TRBV10-3; D is possibly TRBD1 (5 bases). Germline-derived CDR1 and CDR2 are ENHRY and SYGVKD. The CDR3 runs 15 residues. This CDR3 reads CVAGTLIVSGNTIYF. CDR3 DNA sequence: TGTGTAGCCGGGACCTTAATTGTCTCTGGAAACACCATATATTTT.